The source of this T cell receptor (beta chain) is a study of control samples from healthy donors and cancer patients. Sequencing was performed with immunoSEQ multiplex PCR; in TCRdb, only in-frame clones are kept and a portion is missing. The top ten clones hold about 3.2% of a sample with about 120,000 clones, around 88% of them seen once. The receptor was isolated from a man aged 35-49 years in good health. Specimen: blood.

CDR3 bases: TGCGCCAGCAGCTTGGATGCGGAAAGCAATCAGCCCCAGCATTTT. As protein: CASSLDAESNQPQHF. J is TRBJ1-5 and V is TRBV5-1; D gene uncertain. CDR1 is SGHRS, CDR2 YFSETQ, per germline. This CDR3 has 15 amino acids. V was clipped by 0 bases and J by 1 base, with 8 bases between them.